This T cell receptor beta chain originates from a study of T-cell reconstitution after alpha-beta-depleted transplantation in children. General study findings and limits: Newly produced T cells mostly accounted for T-cell counts and diversity one year post-transplant. Approximately two months post-transplant, alpha-beta T cells reportedly originated from several hundred expanded graft clones. Several patients had high TCRbeta diversity at day 60; it came from surviving recipient T cells and thymic progenitors.

About this clonotype itself: What it recognizes is unknown.

This CDR3 has 15 amino acids. Germline V CDR1 and CDR2: MRHNA, SNTAGT. The ends were cut back, 6 bases at V and 1 base at J, with 13 bases in the middle. For TCRbeta, the library was prepared with unique molecular identifiers. A single record per CDR3 protein comes from TCRdb applying MiXCR to the PCR reads. Seen here are about 590,000 distinct CDR3 sequences, 13% observed once, and the top ten hold approximately 2.1%. Sample: PBMCs, mostly from graft donor cells, taken 360 days after TCRalphabeta/CD19-depleted stem cell transplant. This TCR came from a male patient between 5 and 17 years old who had a stem cell transplant for acute myeloid leukemia, so the T cells may come from the graft donor. The chain links TRBV6-4 to TRBJ2-1, with D possibly being TRBD2 (5 bases). CDR3 nucleotide sequence: TGTGCCAGCAGCACCGAGAGCGGTTCCTACAATGAGCAGTTCTTC. Its protein product is CASSTESGSYNEQFF.